These 14 T cell receptor beta chains were sequenced from one sample in a study of blood T cell repertoires in COVID-19. Generated by immunoSEQ multiplex PCR, the TCRdb table keeps only in-frame clones and is missing some. The data contain approximately 450,000 clones, 80% to 90% of them seen just once; the ten biggest clones take up roughly 1.1%. The sample was PBMCs or T cells enriched from blood (not recorded which). The receptors were gathered from a man aged 25 to 40 who had recovered from COVID-19.

V and J are TRBV5-1 and TRBJ2-7; no reliable D call. This CDR3 is built from 14 residues. V was cut by 4 bases and J by 4 bases, with 15 bases left in between. CDR1 is SGHRS and CDR2 is YFSETQ in the germline V gene. The CDR3, as DNA: TGCGCCAGCAGCATTAGCTACGAGAGGTACGAGCAGTACTTC. Amino acids: CASSISYERYEQYF.

The V and J genes are TRBV19 and TRBJ2-2, with D perhaps matching TRBD1 (5 bases). Between the trimmed V and J ends, which lost 4 bases and 1 base, there was a span of 10 bases. Per germline, CDR1 LNHDA and CDR2 SQIVND (reference sequence). This CDR3 has 15 residues. The chain's CDR3 is CASSREQGNTGELFF. The CDR3 DNA reads as TGTGCCAGTAGTAGAGAGCAGGGGAACACCGGGGAGCTGTTTTTT.

This chain uses TRBV7-9 with TRBJ2-5; 7 bases match TRBD2. This CDR3 contains 17 residues. The germline V gene encodes CDR1 SEHNR and CDR2 FQNEAQ (reference sequence). V lost 5 bases to trimming and J lost 2 bases; unmatched junction nucleotides: 14. The CDR3 DNA sequence: TGTGCCAGCAGCCTCCTAGTCGCGGGAGATGGGCAAGAGACCCAGTACTTC. Translating gives CASSLLVAGDGQETQYF.

Worth noting for this clone: The identical CDR3 is also encoded by other nucleotide sequences in the sample. The chain links TRBV19 to TRBJ2-2, with 7 bases aligning to TRBD1. The CDR3 runs 15 residues. Germline CDR1 is LNHDA and CDR2 is SQIVND (reference sequence). V dropped 3 bases and J dropped 0; count of bases not matched to a gene: 1. The CDR3 region has the DNA TGTGCCAGTAGTATTCAGGGGGCGAACACCGGGGAGCTGTTTTTT. Residues: CASSIQGANTGELFF.

The V gene is TRBV6-5, the J gene TRBJ2-6; 10 positions agree with TRBD1. Trimming removed 5 bases from V and 5 bases from J; junction bases left unmatched: 3. The CDR3 is 15 amino acids. Germline V gene lookup returns CDR1 MNHEY and CDR2 SVGAGI. Here the CDR3 DNA reads TGTGCCAGCAGTACGGGACAGGGGAGGGCCAACGTCCTGACTTTC. This codes for CASSTGQGRANVLTF.

The genes are TRBV5-1 and TRBJ2-7, with TRBD2 matching over 7 bases. The germline gives CDR1 SGHRS, CDR2 YFSETQ. There are 12 residues in the CDR3. Trimming removed 0 bases from V and 6 bases from J; junction bases left unmatched: 0. CDR3 nucleotide sequence: TGCGCCAGCAGCTTGGCGGGGGGCGAGCAGTACTTC. Its translation is CASSLAGGEQYF.

The chain couples TRBV29-1 to TRBJ1-1; D is perhaps TRBD1 (5 bases). The CDR3 spans 11 residues. V lost 8 bases to trimming and J lost 7 bases, with 14 bases between them. In germline, CDR1 is SQVTM, CDR2 ANQGSEA. The CDR3 loop reads CSSQGHNEAFF. The CDR3, as DNA: TGCAGCTCCCAGGGCCACAATGAAGCTTTCTTT.

The gene calls are TRBV12-3 or TRBV12-4 and TRBJ1-1; 11 bases match TRBD1. The CDR3 length is 13 residues. The junction had 5 bases not matched to a gene; V was cut back by 5 bases and J by 9 bases. Here the CDR3 DNA reads TGTGCCAGCAGTCCCGGGACAGGGGGAAAAGCTTTCTTT. Its protein is CASSPGTGGKAFF.

V usage is TRBV12-3 or TRBV12-4 and J usage is TRBJ1-6, with TRBD1 as a possible D gene (5 bases). This CDR3 contains 13 residues. Trimming left V 4 bases short and J 7 bases short, with 8 bases between. The CDR3 nucleotides are TGTGCCAGCAGTTATAGGGGAAATTCACCCCTCCACTTT. Its translation: CASSYRGNSPLHF.

V usage is TRBV6-5 and J usage is TRBJ1-3; D gene ambiguous. Germline V gene lookup returns CDR1 MNHEY and CDR2 SVGAGI. Trimming took 2 bases from V and 1 from J, leaving 9 bases between them. The CDR3 sequence is 15 residues long. The CDR3 DNA reads TGTGCCAGCAGTTACCAGCGTCCGTCTGGAAACACCATATATTTT. Amino acid sequence: CASSYQRPSGNTIYF.

The chain employs TRBV9 and TRBJ2-1; D perhaps matches TRBD2 (6 bases). This CDR3 comprises 14 residues. Trimming removed 2 bases at V and 9 bases at J, with 15 bases between. Germline V CDR1 and CDR2: SGDLS, YYNGEE. The DNA for the CDR3 is TGTGCCAGCAGCGTGGATACTAGCCATGGTGAGCAGTTCTTC. Translation gives CASSVDTSHGEQFF.

The J gene is TRBJ1-2, the V gene TRBV28; 7 bases map to TRBD1. V lost 5 bases to trimming and J lost 4 bases; unmatched junction nucleotides: 4. The CDR3 contains 13 residues. The germline gives CDR1 MDHEN, CDR2 SYDVKM. CDR3 in amino acids: CASSETGIYGYTF. CDR3 DNA: TGTGCCAGCAGTGAGACAGGGATCTATGGCTACACCTTC.

The V and J genes are TRBV28 and TRBJ1-4; a possible D gene is TRBD1 (6 bases). The CDR3 is made up of 15 amino acids. Germline V gene data show CDR1 as MDHEN and CDR2 as SYDVKM. V lost 8 bases, J lost 7 bases, and 20 bases lay in between. DNA for the CDR3: TGTGCCAGCGCTCCCTGGGGGCAGGGCGTTGAAAAACTGTTTTTT. Translating gives CASAPWGQGVEKLFF.

This chain connects TRBV28 to TRBJ1-2, with 8 positions matching TRBD1. The CDR3 contains 15 residues. Germline V CDR1 and CDR2: MDHEN, SYDVKM. Trimming took 6 bases from V and 2 from J; bases not matched to a gene: 8. This CDR3 is CASSLGQAQNYGYTF. CDR3 bases: TGTGCCAGCAGCCTGGGACAGGCTCAAAACTATGGCTACACCTTC.